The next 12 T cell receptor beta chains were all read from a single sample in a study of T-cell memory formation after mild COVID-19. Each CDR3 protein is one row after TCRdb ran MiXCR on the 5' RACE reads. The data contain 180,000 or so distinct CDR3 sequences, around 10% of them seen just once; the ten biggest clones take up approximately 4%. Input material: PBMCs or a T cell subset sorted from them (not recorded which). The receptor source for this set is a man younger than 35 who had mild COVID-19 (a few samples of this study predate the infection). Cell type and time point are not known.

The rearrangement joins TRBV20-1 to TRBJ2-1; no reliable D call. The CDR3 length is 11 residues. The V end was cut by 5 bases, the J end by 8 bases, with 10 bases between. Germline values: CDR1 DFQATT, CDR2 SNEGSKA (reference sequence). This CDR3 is CSAQKLDEQFF. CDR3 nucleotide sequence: TGCAGTGCTCAAAAGTTGGATGAGCAGTTCTTC.

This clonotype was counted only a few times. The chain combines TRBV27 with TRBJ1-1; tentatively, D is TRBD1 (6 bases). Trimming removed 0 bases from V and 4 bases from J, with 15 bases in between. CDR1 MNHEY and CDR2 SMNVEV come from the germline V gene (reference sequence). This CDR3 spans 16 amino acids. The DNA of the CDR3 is TGTGCCAGCAGTTTATCGAATATAGGGGGGGGCACTGAAGCTTTCTTT. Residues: CASSLSNIGGGTEAFF.

The CDR3 DNA is TGTGCCAGCAGCAGGGGGTCGGTAGACTACACCTTC. It yields the protein CASSRGSVDYTF. The chain carries TRBV2 and TRBJ1-2; 7 bases map to TRBD1. Germline CDR1 SNHLY, CDR2 FYNNEI. Trimming cost V 6 bases and J 10 bases; bases outside gene matches: 8. This CDR3 comprises 12 residues.

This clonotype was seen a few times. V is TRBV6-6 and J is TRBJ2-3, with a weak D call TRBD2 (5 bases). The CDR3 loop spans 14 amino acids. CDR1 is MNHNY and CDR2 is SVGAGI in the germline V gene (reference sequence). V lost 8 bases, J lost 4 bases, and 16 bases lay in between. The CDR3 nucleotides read TGTGCCAGCGACCCTCGAGGGTCGGCAGATACGCAGTATTTT. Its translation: CASDPRGSADTQYF.

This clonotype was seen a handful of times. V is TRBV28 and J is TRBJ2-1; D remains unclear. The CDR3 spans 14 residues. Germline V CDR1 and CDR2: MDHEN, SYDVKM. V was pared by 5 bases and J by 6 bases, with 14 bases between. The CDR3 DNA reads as TGTGCCAGCAGTGACGGACGGACCTCCAATGAGCAGTTCTTC. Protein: CASSDGRTSNEQFF.

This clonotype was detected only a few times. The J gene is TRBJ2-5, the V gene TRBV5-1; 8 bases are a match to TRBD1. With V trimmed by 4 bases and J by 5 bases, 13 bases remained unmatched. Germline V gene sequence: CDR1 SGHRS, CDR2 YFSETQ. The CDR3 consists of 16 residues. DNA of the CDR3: TGCGCCAGCAGCGGTATAAGGGACAGGCGGCGGGAGACCCAGTACTTC. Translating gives CASSGIRDRRRETQYF.

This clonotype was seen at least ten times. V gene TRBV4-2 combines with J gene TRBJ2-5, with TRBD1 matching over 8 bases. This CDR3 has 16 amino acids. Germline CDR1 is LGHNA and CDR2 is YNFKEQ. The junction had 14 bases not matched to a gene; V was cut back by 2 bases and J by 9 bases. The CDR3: CASSQSPTGVRGPQYF. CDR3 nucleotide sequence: TGTGCCAGCAGCCAAAGCCCGACAGGGGTTAGGGGTCCCCAGTACTTC.

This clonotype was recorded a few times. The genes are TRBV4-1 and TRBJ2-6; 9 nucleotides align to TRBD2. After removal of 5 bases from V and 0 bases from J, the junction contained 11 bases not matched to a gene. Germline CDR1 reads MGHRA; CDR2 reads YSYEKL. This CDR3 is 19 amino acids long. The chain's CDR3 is CASSSGGGDTISGANVLTF. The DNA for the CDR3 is TGCGCCAGCAGCTCTGGCGGGGGGGATACGATCTCTGGGGCCAACGTCCTGACTTTC.

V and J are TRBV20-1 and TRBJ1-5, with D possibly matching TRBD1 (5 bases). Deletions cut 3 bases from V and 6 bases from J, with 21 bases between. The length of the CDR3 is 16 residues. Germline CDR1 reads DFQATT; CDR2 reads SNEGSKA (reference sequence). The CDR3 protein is CSASPQGSGSGQPQHF. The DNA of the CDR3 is TGCAGTGCTAGCCCCCAGGGCTCGGGAAGCGGTCAGCCCCAGCATTTT.

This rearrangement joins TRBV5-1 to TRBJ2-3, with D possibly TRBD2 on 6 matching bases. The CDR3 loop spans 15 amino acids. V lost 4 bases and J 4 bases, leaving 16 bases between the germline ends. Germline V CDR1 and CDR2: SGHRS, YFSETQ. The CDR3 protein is CASSGDSHLADTQYF. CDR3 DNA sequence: TGCGCCAGCAGCGGGGACTCGCACCTCGCAGATACGCAGTATTTT.

DNA of the CDR3: TGTGCCAGCAGCCTGAGCTGGACGGAGAAAGTTAACTATGGCTACACCTTC. It codes for CASSLSWTEKVNYGYTF. This sequence joins TRBV3-1 and TRBJ1-2; D gene unclear. Germline V gives CDR1 LGHDT, CDR2 YNNKEL (reference sequence). The CDR3 spans 17 residues. V shed 4 bases and J shed 1 base, with 19 bases lying between them.

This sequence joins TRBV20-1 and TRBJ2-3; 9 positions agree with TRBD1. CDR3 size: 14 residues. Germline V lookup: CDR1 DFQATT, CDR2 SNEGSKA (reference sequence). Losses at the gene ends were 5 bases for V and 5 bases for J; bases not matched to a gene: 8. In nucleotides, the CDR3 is TGCAGTGCTCTTAGACAGGGGGTGGGAGATACGCAGTATTTT. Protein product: CSALRQGVGDTQYF.